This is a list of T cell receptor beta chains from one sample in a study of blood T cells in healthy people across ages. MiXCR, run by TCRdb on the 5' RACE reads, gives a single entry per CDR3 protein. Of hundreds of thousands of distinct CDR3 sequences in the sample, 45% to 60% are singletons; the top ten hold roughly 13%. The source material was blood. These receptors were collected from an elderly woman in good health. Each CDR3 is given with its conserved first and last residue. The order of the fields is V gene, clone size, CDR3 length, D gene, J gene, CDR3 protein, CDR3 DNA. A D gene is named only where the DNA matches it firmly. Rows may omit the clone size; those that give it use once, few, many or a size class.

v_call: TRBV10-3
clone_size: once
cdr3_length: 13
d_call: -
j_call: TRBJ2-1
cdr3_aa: CAIQEKTYNEQFF
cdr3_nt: TGTGCCATCCAAGAAAAGACCTACAATGAGCAGTTCTTC

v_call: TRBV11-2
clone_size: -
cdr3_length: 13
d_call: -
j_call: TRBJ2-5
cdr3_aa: CASSLAPSSTQYF
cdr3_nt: TGTGCCAGCAGCTTAGCCCCTTCATCAACCCAGTACTTC

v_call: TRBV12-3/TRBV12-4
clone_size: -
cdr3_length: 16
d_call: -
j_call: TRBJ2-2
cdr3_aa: CASRTPRTDSTGELFF
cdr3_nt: TGTGCCAGCAGAACACCCAGGACAGACTCCACCGGGGAGCTGTTTTTT

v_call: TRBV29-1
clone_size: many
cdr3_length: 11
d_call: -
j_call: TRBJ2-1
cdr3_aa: CSGTSSDEQFF
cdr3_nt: TGCAGCGGCACTAGTTCCGATGAGCAGTTCTTC

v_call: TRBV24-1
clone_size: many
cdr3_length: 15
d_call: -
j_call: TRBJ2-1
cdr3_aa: CATSDSGTLNNEQFF
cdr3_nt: TGTGCCACCAGTGATTCGGGGACACTAAACAATGAGCAGTTCTTC

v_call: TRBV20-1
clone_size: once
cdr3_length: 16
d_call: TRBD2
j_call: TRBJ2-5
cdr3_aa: CSARVPGLVYQETQYF
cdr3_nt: TGCAGTGCTAGAGTTCCGGGACTAGTGTACCAAGAGACCCAGTACTTC

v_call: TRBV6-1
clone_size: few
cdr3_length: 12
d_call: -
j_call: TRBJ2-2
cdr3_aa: CATHKGTGELFF
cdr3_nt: TGTGCGACACATAAGGGCACCGGGGAGCTGTTTTTT

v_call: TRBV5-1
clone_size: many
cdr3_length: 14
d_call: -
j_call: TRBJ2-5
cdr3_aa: CASSLFAGEETQYF
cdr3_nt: TGCGCCAGCAGCTTGTTCGCAGGGGAAGAGACCCAGTACTTC

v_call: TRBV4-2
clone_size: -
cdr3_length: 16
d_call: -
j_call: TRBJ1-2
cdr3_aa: CASSQEIQGSILGYTF
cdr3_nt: TGTGCCAGCAGCCAAGAAATTCAGGGCTCCATTCTCGGCTACACCTTC

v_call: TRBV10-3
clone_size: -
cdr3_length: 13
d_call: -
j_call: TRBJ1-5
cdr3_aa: CAIQKGSGKPQHF
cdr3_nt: TGTGCCATCCAGAAAGGGTCGGGAAAGCCCCAGCATTTT

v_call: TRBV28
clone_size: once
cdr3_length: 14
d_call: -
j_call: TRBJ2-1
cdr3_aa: CASTLTTGTNEQFF
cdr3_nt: TGTGCCAGCACCCTCACGACAGGAACCAATGAGCAGTTCTTC

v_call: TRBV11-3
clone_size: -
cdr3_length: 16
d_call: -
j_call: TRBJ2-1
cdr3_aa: CASSLTLGGPYNEQFF
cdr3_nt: TGTGCCAGCAGCTTAACACTAGGGGGGCCCTACAATGAGCAGTTCTTC

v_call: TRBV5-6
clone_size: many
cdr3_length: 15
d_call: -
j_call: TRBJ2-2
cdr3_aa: CASSLGTLNTGELFF
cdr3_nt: TGTGCCAGCAGCTTGGGGACTCTCAACACCGGGGAGCTGTTTTTT

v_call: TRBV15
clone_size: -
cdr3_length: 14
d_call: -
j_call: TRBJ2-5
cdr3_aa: CATSAIVGWRTQYF
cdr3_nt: TGTGCCACCAGCGCCATAGTGGGGTGGCGGACCCAGTACTTC

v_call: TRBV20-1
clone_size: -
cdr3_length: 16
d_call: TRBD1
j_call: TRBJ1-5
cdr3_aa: CSASNRGRFSDQPQHF
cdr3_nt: TGCAGTGCTAGTAACAGGGGAAGGTTTAGCGATCAGCCCCAGCATTTT

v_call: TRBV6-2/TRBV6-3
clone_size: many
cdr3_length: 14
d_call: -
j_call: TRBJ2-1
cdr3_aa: CASTGGPDYNEQFF
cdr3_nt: TGTGCCAGCACGGGCGGCCCGGATTACAATGAGCAGTTCTTC

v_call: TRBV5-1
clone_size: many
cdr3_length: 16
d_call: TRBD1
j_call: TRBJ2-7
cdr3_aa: CASSLGVGQANYEQYF
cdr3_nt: TGCGCCAGCAGCTTGGGAGTGGGACAGGCCAACTACGAGCAGTACTTC

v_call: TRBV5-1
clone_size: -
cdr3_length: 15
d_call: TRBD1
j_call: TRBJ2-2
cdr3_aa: CASSFRDSNTGELFF
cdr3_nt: TGCGCCAGCAGCTTCCGGGACAGCAACACCGGGGAGCTGTTTTTT

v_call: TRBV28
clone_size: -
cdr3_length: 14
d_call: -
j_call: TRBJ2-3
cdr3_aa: CASSFRSEGNTQYF
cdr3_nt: TGTGCCAGCAGTTTCCGGTCTGAAGGGAATACGCAGTATTTT

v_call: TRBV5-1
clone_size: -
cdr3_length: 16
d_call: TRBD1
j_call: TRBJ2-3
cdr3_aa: CASSHPGTGRTDAQYF
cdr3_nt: TGCGCCAGCAGTCACCCCGGGACAGGGCGCACAGATGCGCAGTATTTT

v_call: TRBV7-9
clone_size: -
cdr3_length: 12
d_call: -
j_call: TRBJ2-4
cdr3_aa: CASSLPQNIQYF
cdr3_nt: TGTGCCAGCAGCCTCCCTCAAAACATTCAGTACTTC

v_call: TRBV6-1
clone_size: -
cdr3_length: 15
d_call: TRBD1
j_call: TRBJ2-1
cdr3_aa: CASSGGDRGHHEQFF
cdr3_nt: TGTGCCAGCAGTGGTGGGGACAGGGGGCATCATGAGCAGTTCTTC

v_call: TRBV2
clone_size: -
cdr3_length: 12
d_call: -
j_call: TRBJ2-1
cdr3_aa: CASSEGFNEQFF
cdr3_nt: TGTGCCAGCAGTGAAGGGTTCAATGAGCAGTTCTTC

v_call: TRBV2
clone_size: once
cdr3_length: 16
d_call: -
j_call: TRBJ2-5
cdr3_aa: CASSDHAGSPTETQYF
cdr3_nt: TGTGCCAGCAGTGATCATGCGGGCAGCCCCACAGAGACCCAGTACTTC

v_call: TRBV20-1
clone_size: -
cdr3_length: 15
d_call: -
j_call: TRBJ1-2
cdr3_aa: CSAPGQRAPVCGYTF
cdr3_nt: TGCAGTGCCCCCGGACAGAGGGCCCCGGTCTGTGGCTACACCTTC

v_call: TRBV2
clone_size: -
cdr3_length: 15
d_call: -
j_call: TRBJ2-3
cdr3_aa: CASSDPMRGTDTQYF
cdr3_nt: TGTGCCAGCAGCGACCCGATGAGGGGGACAGATACGCAGTATTTT

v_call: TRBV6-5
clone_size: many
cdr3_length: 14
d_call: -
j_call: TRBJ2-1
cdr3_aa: CASKSGGMVGEQFF
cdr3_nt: TGTGCCAGCAAATCAGGGGGGATGGTGGGTGAGCAGTTCTTC

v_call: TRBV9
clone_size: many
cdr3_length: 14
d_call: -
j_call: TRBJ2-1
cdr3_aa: CASSVDADVHEQFF
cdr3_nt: TGTGCCAGCAGCGTAGATGCAGACGTCCATGAGCAGTTCTTC

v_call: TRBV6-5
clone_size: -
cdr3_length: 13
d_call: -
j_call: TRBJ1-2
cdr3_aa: CASRYSKDSGYTF
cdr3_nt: TGTGCCAGCAGGTACAGTAAGGATTCTGGCTACACCTTC

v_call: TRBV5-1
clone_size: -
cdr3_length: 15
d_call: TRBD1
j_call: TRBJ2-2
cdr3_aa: CASSLLDRDTGELFF
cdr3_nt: TGCGCCAGCAGCTTGTTGGACAGGGACACCGGGGAGCTGTTTTTT

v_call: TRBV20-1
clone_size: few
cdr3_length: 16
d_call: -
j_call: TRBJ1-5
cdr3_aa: CSARGWSTNSNQPQHF
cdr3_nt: TGCAGTGCTAGAGGTTGGAGCACTAATAGCAATCAGCCCCAGCATTTT

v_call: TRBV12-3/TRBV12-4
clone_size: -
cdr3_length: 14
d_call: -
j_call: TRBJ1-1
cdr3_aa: CASSGGDSNTEAFF
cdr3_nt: TGTGCCAGCAGTGGCGGGGACTCAAACACTGAAGCTTTCTTT

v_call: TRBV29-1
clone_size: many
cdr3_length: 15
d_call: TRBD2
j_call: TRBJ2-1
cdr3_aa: CSSKRGGGPSYEQFF
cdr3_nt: TGCAGCTCCAAGCGGGGCGGGGGACCCTCCTATGAGCAGTTCTTC

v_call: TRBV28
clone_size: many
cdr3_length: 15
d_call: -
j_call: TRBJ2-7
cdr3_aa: CASSPISTGLYEQYF
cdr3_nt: TGTGCCAGCAGTCCGATCTCCACAGGGCTCTACGAGCAGTACTTC

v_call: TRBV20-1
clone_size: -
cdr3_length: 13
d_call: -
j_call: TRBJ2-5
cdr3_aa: CSARAHLWETQYF
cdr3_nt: TGCAGTGCTAGGGCCCACCTTTGGGAGACCCAGTACTTC

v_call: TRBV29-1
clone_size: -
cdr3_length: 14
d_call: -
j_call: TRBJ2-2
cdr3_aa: CSVERAPNTGELFF
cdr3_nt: TGCAGCGTTGAGAGGGCCCCGAACACCGGGGAGCTGTTTTTT

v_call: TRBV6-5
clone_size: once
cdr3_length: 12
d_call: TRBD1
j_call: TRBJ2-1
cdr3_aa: CASSWGTGVEFF
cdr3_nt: TGTGCCAGCAGTTGGGGGACAGGGGTTGAGTTCTTC

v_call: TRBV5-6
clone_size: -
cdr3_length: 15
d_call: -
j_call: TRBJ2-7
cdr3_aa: CASSSRRGAFYEQYF
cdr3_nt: TGTGCCAGCAGCTCCAGGAGGGGGGCGTTCTACGAGCAGTACTTC

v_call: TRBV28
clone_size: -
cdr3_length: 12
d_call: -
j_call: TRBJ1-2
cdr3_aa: CASRQLAYGHTF
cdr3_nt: TGTGCCAGCAGACAATTGGCCTATGGCCACACCTTC

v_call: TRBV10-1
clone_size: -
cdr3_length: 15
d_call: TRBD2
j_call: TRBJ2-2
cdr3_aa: CASSDGGRDTGELFF
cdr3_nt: TGCGCCAGCAGTGACGGCGGGAGAGACACCGGGGAGCTGTTTTTT

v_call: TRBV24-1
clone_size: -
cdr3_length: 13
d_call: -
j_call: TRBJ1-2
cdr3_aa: CATRGSGNYGYTF
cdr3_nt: TGTGCCACCAGGGGGAGTGGGAACTATGGCTACACCTTC

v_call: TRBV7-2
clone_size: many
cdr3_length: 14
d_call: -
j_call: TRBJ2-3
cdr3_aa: CASRPGRITDTQYF
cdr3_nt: TGTGCCAGCAGGCCGGGACGTATCACAGATACGCAGTATTTT

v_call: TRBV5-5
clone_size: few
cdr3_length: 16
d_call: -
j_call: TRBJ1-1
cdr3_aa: CASSSRWQGTNTEAFF
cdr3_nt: TGTGCCAGCAGCAGCCGCTGGCAGGGGACAAACACTGAAGCTTTCTTT

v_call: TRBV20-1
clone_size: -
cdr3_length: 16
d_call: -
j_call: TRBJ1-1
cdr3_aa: CSARDRGNTQNTEAFF
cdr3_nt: TGCAGTGCTAGAGATCGGGGCAATACACAGAACACTGAAGCTTTCTTT

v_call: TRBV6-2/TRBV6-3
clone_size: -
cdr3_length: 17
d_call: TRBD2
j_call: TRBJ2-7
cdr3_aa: CASCYRGTSGSGYEQYF
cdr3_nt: TGTGCCAGCTGTTACCGCGGGACTAGCGGGAGCGGGTACGAGCAGTACTTC

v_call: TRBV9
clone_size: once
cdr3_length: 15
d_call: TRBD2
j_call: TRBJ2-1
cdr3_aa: CASSPSSGAKSEQFF
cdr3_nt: TGTGCCAGCAGCCCATCTAGCGGGGCAAAGAGTGAGCAGTTCTTC

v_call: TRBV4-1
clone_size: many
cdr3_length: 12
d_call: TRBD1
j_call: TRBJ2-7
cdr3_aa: CASSQDRGEQYF
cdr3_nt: TGCGCCAGCAGCCAGGACAGGGGCGAGCAGTACTTC

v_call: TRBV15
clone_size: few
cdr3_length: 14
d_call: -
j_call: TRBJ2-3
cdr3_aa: CATSRDVVTDTQYF
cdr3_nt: TGTGCCACCAGCAGAGATGTAGTCACAGATACGCAGTATTTT

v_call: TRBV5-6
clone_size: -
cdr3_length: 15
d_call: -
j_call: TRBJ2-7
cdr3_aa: CASSQGAYSSYEQYF
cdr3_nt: TGTGCCAGCAGCCAAGGTGCGTATAGCTCCTACGAGCAGTACTTC

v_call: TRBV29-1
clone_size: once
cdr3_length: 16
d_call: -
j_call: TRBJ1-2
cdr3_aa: CSVESGSALPNYGYTF
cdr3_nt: TGCAGCGTTGAATCTGGGTCGGCCCTCCCTAACTATGGCTACACCTTC

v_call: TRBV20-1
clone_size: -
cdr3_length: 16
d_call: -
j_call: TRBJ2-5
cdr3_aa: CSARERPGSYQETQYF
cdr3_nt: TGCAGTGCTAGAGAAAGACCAGGCTCGTACCAAGAGACCCAGTACTTC

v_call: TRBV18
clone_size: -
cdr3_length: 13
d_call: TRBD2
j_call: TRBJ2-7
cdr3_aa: CASSPSGAYEQYF
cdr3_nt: TGTGCCAGCTCACCAAGCGGGGCCTACGAGCAGTACTTC

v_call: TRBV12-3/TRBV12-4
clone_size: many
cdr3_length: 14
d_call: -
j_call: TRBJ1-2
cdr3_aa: CASSFVGDSYGYTF
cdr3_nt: TGTGCCAGCAGTTTTGTGGGTGATAGCTATGGCTACACCTTC

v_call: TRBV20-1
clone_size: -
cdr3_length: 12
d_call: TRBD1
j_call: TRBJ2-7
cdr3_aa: CSAGDSTYEQYF
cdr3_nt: TGCAGTGCTGGGGACAGTACGTACGAGCAGTACTTC